This entry features one T cell receptor beta chain sequence. The data were obtained in a study of blood T cell repertoires in COVID-19. The overall study: The United States, Italy and Spain supplied acute and convalescent COVID-19 samples. The analysed material was cDNA or gDNA that came from T cells, B-cell-depleted T cells, or PBMCs.

In the study's own analysis: Estimates of nucleated cell counts were drawn from the amplification of reference gene primers. Only in-frame clones appear in the TCRdb table, and some are missing; sequencing was by immunoSEQ multiplex PCR. D and trimming come from the DNA, and the V and J calls and clone size come from that table. The table lists 200,000 to 300,000 clones, roughly 84% of them singletons. Specimen: peripheral blood. This receptor was taken from a man in his forties or fifties who had recovered from COVID-19.

CDR3 sequence: CASSVGDRGLGETQYF. CDR3 sequence (DNA): TGTGCCAGCAGCGTAGGGGACAGGGGGCTAGGGGAGACCCAGTACTTC. The chain recombines TRBV9 with TRBJ2-5; 12 bases are a match to TRBD1. The V and J ends lost 0 bases and 5 bases, in that order; junction bases with no gene match: 5. The CDR3 sequence is 16 residues long. The germline V gene has CDR1 SGDLS and CDR2 YYNGEE.